This T cell receptor (beta chain) was documented in a study of OX40 agonist ivuxolimab in advanced cancers. Study-level background: Prior anti-PD-1, anti-PD-L1 or anti-CTLA-4 therapy was allowed; approximately 41% had some.

This CDR3 is built from 16 residues. Profiling relied on immunoSEQ multiplex PCR, and the TCRdb table lists in-frame clones only, not all of them. The repertoire has around 99,000 clones, under 95% of them found once; the top ten carry 1% to 1.5%. The sequence was obtained from an adult with an advanced solid tumor such as melanoma, head and neck, liver or kidney cancer. The sequencing used CD4+ or CD8+ T cells sorted from blood, collected in a trial of the OX40 agonist ivuxolimab. The J gene is TRBJ2-2, the V gene TRBV21-1; the table assigns TRBD2, which was not confirmed against the DNA. TRBV21-1 is listed as a pseudogene. CDR3 nucleotides: TGTGCCAGCAGCAAATTGGTGGGGGGAACTGGCGGGGAGCTGTTTTTT. It codes for CASSKLVGGTGGELFF.